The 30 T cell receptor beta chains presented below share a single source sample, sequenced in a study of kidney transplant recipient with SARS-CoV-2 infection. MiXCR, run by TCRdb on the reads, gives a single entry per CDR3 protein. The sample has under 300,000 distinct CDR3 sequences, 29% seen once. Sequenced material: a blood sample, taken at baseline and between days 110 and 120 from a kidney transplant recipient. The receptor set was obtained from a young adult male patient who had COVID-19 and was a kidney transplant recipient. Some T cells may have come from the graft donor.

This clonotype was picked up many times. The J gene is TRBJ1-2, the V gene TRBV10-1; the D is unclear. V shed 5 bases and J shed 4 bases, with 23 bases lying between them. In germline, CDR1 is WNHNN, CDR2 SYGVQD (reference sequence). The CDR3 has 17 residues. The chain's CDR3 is CASSSGVRSRKTYGYTF. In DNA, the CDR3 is TGCGCCAGCAGTTCTGGAGTAAGATCGCGAAAGACCTATGGCTACACCTTC.

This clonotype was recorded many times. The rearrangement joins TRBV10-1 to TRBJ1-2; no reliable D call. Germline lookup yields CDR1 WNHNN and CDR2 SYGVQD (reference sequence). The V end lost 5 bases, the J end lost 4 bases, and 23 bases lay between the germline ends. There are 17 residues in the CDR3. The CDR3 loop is CASSPSTRSRKTYGYTF. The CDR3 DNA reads TGCGCCAGCAGTCCTTCCACAAGATCGCGAAAGACCTATGGCTACACCTTC.

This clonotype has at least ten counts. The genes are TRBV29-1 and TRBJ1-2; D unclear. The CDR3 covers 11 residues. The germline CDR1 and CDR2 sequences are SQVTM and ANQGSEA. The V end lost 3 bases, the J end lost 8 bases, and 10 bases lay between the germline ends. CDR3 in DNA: TGCAGCGTTGAGGGAGAGGGCGGCTACACCTTC. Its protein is CSVEGEGGYTF.

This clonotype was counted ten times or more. CDR3 sequence reads: CASSISRGGNQPQHF. The DNA of the CDR3 is TGTGCCAGTAGTATAAGTAGGGGGGGCAATCAGCCCCAGCATTTT. The chain employs TRBV19 and TRBJ1-5, with D tentatively TRBD1 (6 bases). The ends were cut back, 2 bases at V and 2 bases at J, with 10 bases in the middle. CDR1 LNHDA and CDR2 SQIVND come from the germline V gene (reference sequence). This CDR3 spans 15 amino acids.

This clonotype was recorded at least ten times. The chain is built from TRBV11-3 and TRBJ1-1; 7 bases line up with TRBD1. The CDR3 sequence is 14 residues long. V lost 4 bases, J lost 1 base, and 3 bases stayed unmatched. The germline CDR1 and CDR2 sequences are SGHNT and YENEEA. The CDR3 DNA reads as TGTGCCAGCAGCTCGGGACAGCAGAACACTGAAGCTTTCTTT. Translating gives CASSSGQQNTEAFF.

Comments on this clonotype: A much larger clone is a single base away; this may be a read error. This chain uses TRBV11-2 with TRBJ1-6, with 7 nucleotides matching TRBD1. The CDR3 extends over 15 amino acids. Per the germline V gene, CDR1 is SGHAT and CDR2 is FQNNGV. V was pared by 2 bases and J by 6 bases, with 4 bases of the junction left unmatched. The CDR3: CASSLTTGVNSPLHF. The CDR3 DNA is TGTGCCAGCAGCTTAACCACAGGGGTTAATTCACCCCTCCACTTT. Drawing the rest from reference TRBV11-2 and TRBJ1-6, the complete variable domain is EAGVAQSPRYKIIEKRQSVAFWCNPISGHATLYWYQQILGQGPKLLIQFQNNGVVDDSQLPKDRFSAERLKGVDSTLKIQPAKLEDSAVYLCASSLTTGVNSPLHFGNGTRLTVT.

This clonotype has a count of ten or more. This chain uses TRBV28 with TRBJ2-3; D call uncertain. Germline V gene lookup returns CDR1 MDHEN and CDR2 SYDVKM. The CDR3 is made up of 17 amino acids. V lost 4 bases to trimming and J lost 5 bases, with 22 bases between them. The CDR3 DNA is TGTGCCAGCAGTTCCCCCTCTAGAAGCACCAACCGAGATACGCAGTATTTT. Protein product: CASSSPSRSTNRDTQYF.

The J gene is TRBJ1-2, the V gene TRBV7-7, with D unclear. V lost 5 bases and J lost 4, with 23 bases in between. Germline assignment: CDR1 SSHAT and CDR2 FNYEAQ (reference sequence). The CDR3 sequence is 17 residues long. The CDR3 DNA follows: TGTGCCAGCAGCAAAGGCATTAAGTGCCGAAAGACCTATGGCTACACCTTC. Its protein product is CASSKGIKCRKTYGYTF.

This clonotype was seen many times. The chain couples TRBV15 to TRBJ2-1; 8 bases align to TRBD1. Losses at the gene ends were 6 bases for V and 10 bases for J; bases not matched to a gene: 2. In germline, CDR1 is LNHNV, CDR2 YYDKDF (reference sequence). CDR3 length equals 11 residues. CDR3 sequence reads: CATSNRGEQFF. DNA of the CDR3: TGTGCCACCAGTAACAGGGGGGAGCAGTTCTTC.

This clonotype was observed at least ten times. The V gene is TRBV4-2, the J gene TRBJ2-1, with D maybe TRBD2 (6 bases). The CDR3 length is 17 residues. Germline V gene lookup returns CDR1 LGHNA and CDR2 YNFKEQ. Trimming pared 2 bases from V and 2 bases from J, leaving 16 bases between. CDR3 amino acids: CASSQRGLPLTYNEQFF. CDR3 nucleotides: TGTGCCAGCAGCCAAAGGGGACTTCCTTTAACCTACAATGAGCAGTTCTTC.

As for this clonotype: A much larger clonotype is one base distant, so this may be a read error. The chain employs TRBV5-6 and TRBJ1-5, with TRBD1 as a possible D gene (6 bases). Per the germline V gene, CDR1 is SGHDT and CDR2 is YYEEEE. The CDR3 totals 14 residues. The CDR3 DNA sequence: TGTGCCGGCAGCCGAGGACAGAGCAATCAGCCCCAGCATTTT. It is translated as CAGSRGQSNQPQHF.

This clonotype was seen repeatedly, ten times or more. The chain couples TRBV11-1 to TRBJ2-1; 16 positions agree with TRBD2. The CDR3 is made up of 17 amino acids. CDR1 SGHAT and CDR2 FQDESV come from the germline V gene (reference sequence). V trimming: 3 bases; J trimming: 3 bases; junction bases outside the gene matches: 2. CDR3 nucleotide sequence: TGTGCCAGCAGCTTGGGACTAGCGGGAGGGTTCTACAATGAGCAGTTCTTC. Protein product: CASSLGLAGGFYNEQFF.

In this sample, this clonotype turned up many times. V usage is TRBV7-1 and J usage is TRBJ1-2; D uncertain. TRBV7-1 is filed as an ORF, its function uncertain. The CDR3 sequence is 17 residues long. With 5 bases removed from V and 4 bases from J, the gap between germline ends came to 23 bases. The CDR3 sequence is CASSGRLHEGKTYGYTF. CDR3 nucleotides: TGTGCCAGCAGCGGGCGTCTTCACGAGGGAAAGACCTATGGCTACACCTTC.

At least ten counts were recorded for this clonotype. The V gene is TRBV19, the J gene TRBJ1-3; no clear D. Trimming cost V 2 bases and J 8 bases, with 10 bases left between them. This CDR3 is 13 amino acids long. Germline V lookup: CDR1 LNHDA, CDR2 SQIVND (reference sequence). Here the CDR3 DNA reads TGTGCCAGTAGTATAACCAGGATCGACACCATATATTTT. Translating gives CASSITRIDTIYF.

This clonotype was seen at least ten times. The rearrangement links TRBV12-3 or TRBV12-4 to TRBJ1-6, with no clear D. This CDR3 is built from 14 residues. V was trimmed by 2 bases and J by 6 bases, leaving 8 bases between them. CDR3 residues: CASSLLGFNSPLHF. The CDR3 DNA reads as TGTGCCAGCAGTTTATTGGGTTTTAATTCACCCCTCCACTTT.

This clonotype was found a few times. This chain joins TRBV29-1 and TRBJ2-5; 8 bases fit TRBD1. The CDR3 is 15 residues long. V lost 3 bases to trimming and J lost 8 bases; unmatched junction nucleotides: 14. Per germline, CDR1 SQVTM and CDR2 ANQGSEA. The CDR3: CSVDAGARGPATQYF. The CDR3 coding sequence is TGCAGCGTTGACGCAGGGGCCAGGGGGCCGGCAACCCAGTACTTC.

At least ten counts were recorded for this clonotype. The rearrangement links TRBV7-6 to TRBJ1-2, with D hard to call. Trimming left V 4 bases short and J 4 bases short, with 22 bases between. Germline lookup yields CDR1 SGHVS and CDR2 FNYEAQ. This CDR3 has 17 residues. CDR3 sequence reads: CASSSRPESRKTYGYTF. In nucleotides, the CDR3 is TGTGCCAGCAGCTCGCGACCTGAATCTCGAAAGACCTATGGCTACACCTTC.

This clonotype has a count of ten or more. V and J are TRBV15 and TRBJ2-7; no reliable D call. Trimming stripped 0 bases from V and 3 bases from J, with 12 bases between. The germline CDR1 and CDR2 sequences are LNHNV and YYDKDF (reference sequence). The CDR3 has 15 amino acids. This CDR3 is CATSRDSESLYEQYF. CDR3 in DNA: TGTGCCACCAGCAGAGATTCAGAATCCCTCTACGAGCAGTACTTC.

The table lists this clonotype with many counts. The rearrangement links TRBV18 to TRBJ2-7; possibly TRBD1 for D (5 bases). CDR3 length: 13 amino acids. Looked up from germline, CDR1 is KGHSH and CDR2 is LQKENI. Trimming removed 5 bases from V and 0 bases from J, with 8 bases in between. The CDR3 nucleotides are TGTGCCAGCTCAACGGACAACTCCTACGAGCAGTACTTC. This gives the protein CASSTDNSYEQYF.

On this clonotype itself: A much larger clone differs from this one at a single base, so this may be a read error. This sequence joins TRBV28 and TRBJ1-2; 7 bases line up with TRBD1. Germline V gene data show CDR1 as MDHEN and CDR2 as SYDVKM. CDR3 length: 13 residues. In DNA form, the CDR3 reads TGTGCCAGCAGCACGGGACAGCTTTATGGCTGCACCTTC. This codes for CASSTGQLYGCTF.

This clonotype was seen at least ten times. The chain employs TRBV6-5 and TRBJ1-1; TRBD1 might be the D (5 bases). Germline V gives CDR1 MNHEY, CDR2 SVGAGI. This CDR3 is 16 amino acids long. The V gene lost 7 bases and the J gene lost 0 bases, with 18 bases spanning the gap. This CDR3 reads CASTPSRATVNTEAFF. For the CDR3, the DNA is TGTGCCAGCACCCCTTCTCGGGCGACAGTGAACACTGAAGCTTTCTTT.

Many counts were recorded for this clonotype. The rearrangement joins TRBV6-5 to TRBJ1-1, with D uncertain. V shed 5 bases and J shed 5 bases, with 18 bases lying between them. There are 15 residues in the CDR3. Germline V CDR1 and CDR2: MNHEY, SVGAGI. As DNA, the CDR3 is TGTGCCAGCAGTCCAGGAGGGCGCGGTCGAACTGAAGCTTTCTTT. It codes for CASSPGGRGRTEAFF.

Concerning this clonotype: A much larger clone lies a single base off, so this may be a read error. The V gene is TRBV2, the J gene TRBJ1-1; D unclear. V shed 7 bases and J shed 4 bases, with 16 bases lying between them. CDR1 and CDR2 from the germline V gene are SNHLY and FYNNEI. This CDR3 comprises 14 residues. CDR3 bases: TGTGCCAGCAATGGCGGGAGAGCAACCACTGAAGCTTTCTTT. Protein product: CASNGGRATTEAFF.

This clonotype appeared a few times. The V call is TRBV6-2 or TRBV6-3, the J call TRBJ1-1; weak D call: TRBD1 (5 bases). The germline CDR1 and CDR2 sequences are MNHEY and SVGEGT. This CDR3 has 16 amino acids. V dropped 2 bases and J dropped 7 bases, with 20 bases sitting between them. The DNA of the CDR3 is TGTGCCAGCAGTTACGCTTCACCGACGGGGGAGATTGAAGCTTTCTTT. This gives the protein CASSYASPTGEIEAFF.

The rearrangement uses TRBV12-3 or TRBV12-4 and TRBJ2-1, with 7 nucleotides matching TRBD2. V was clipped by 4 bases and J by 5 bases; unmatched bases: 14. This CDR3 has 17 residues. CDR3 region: CASSSPLAGEVHNEQFF. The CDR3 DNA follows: TGTGCCAGCAGTTCCCCCCTTGCGGGGGAGGTTCACAATGAGCAGTTCTTC.

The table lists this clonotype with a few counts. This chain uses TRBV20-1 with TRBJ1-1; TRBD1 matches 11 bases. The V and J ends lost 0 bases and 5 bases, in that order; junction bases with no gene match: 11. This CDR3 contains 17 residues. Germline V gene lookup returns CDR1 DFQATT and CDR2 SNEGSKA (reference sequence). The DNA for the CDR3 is TGCAGTGCTAGAGAGCGGAGGAAGGACAGGGGGCATACTGAAGCTTTCTTT. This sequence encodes CSARERRKDRGHTEAFF.

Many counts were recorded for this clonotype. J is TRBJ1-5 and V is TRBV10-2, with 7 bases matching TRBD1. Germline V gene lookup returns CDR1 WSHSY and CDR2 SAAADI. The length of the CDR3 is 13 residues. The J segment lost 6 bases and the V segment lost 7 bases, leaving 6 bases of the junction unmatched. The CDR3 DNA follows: TGCGCCAGCACTCCGACAGGGACTCAGCCCCAGCATTTT. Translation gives CASTPTGTQPQHF.

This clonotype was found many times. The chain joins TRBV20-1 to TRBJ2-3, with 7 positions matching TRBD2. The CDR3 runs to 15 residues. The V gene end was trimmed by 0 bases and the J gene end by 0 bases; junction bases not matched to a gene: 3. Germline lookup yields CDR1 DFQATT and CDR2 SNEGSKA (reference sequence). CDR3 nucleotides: TGCAGTGCTAGAGATGGACTAGTTAGCACAGATACGCAGTATTTT. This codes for CSARDGLVSTDTQYF.

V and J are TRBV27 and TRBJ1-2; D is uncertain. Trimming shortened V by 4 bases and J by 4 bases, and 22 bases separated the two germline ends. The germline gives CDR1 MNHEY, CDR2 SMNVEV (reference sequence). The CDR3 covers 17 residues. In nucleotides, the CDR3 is TGTGCCAGCAGTTACTATGGTCCTGGCGGAAAGACCTATGGCTACACCTTC. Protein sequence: CASSYYGPGGKTYGYTF.

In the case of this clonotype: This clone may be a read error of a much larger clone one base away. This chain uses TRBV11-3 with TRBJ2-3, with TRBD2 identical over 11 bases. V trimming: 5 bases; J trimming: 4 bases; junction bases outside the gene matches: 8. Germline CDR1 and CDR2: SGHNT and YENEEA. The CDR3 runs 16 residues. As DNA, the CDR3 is TGTGCCAGCAGCCAGGGGACTAGCGGACTCGCAGATACGCAGTATTTT. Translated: CASSQGTSGLADTQYF. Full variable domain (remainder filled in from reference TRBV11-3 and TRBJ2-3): EAGVVQSPRYKIIEKKQPVAFWCNPISGHNTLYWYLQNLGQGPELLIRYENEEAVDDSQLPKDRFSAERLKGVDSTLKIQPAELGDSAVYLCASSQGTSGLADTQYFGPGTRLTVL.